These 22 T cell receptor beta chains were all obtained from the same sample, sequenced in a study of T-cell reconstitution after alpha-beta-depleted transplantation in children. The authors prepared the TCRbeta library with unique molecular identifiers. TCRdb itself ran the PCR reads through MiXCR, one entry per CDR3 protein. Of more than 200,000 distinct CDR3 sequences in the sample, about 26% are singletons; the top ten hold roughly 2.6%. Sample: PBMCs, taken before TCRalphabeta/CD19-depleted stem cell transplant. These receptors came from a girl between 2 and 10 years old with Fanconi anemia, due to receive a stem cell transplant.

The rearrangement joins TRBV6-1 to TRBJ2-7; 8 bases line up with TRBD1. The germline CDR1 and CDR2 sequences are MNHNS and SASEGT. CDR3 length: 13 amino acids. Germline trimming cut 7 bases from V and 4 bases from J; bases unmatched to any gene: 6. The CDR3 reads CASNQDRVYEQYF. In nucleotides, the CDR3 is TGTGCCAGCAACCAGGACAGGGTTTACGAGCAGTACTTC.

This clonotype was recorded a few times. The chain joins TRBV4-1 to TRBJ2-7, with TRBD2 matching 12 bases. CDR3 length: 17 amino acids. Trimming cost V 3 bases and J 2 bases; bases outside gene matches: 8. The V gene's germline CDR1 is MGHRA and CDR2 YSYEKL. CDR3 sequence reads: CASSHPGLAGRTYEQYF. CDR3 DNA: TGCGCCAGCAGCCATCCGGGACTAGCGGGCCGAACCTACGAGCAGTACTTC.

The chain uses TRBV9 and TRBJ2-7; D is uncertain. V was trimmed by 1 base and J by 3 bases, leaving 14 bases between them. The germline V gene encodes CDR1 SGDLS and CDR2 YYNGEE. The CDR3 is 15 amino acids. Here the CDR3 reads CASSVKRGPFYEQYF. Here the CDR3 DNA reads TGTGCCAGCAGCGTAAAGCGAGGCCCATTCTACGAGCAGTACTTC.

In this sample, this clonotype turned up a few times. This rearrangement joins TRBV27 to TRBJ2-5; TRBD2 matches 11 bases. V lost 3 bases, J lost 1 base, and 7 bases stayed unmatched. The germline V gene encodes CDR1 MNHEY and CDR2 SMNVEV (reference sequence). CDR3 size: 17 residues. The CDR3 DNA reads TGTGCCAGCAGTTTGACTAGCGGGGAACGATGCCAAGAGACCCAGTACTTC. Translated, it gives CASSLTSGERCQETQYF.

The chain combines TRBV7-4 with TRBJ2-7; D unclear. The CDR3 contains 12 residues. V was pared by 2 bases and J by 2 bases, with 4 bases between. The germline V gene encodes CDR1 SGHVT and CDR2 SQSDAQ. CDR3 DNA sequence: TGTGCCAGCAGCTTAATGACCTACGAGCAGTACTTC. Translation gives CASSLMTYEQYF.

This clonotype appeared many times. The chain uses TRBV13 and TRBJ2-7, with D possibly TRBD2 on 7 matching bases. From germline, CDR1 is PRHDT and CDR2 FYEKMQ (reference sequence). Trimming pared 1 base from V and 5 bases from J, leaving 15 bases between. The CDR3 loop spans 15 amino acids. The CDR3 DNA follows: TGTGCCAGCAGCTTAGCGGGGGGCTATGGTGACGAGCAGTACTTC. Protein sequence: CASSLAGGYGDEQYF.

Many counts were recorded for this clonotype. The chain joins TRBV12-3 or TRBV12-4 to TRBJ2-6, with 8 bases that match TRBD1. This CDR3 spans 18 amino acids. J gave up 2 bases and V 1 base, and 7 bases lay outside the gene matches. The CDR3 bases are TGTGCCAGCAGTTTAGGGACAGGGCGCGCGGCTGGGGCCAACGTCCTGACTTTC. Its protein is CASSLGTGRAAGANVLTF.

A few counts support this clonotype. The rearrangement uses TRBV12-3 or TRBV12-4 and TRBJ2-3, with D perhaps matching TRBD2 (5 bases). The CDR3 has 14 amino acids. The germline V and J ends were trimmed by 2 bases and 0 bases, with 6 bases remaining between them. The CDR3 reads CASSLWESTDTQYF. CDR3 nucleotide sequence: TGTGCCAGCAGTTTATGGGAGAGCACAGATACGCAGTATTTT.

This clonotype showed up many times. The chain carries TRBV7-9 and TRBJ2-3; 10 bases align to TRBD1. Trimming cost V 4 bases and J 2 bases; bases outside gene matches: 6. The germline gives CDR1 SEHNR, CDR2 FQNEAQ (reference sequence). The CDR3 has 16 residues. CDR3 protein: CASSYNDRGHTDTQYF. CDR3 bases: TGTGCCAGCAGCTATAACGACAGGGGGCACACAGATACGCAGTATTTT.

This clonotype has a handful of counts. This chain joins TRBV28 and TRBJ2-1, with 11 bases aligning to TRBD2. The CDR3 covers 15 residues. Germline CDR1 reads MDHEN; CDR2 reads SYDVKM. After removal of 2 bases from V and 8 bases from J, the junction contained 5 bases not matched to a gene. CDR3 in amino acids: CASSLGGLAEHEQFF. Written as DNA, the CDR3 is TGTGCCAGCAGTTTAGGGGGACTAGCGGAACATGAGCAGTTCTTC.

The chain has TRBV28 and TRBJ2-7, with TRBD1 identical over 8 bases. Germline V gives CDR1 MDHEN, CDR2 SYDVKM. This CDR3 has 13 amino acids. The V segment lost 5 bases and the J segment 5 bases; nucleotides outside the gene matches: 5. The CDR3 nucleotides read TGTGCCAGCAGTCAGACAGGGGTTCACGAGCAGTACTTC. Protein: CASSQTGVHEQYF.

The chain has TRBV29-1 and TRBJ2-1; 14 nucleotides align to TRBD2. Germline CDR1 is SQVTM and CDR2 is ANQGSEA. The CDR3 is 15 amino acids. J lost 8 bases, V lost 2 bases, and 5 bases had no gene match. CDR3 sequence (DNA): TGCAGCGTTGAAAGACTAGCGGGAGGGCCCGATGAGCAGTTCTTC. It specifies CSVERLAGGPDEQFF.

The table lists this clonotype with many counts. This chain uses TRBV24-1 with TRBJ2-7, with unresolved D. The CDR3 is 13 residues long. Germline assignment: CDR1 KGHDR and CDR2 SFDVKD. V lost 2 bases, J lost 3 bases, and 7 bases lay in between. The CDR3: CATSDSHNYEQYF. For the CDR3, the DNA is TGTGCCACCAGTGATTCCCATAACTACGAGCAGTACTTC.

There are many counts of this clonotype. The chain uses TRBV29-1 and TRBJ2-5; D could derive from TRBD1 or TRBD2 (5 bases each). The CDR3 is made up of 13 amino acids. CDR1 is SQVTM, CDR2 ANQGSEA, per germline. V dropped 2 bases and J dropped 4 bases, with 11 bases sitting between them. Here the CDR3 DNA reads TGCAGCGTTGAACAGGCGAGGGGAGAGACCCAGTACTTC. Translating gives CSVEQARGETQYF.

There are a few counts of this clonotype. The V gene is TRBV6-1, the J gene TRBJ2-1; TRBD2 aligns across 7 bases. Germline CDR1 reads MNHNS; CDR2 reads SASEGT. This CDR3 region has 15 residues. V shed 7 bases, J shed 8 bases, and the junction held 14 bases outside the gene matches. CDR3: CASTIHGGGSDEQFF. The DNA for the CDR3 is TGTGCCAGCACCATACATGGGGGGGGGAGTGATGAGCAGTTCTTC.

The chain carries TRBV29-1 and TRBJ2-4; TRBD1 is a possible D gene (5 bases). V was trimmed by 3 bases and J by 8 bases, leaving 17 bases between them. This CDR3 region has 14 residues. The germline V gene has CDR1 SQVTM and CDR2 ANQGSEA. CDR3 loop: CSVESSAGIDIQYF. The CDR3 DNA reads TGCAGCGTTGAGTCGTCGGCAGGGATTGACATTCAGTACTTC.

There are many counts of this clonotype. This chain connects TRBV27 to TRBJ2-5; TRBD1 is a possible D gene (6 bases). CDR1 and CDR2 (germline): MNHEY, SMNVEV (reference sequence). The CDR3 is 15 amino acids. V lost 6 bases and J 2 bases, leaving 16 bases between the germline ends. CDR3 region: CASSPTGNAQETQYF. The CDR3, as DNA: TGTGCCAGCAGCCCAACAGGGAATGCGCAAGAGACCCAGTACTTC.

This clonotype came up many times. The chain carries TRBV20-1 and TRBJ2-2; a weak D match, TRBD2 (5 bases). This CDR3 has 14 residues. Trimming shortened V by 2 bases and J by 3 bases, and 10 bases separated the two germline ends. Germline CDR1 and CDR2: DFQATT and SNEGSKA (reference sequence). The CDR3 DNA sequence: TGCAGTGCTAGATGGACTCGATACACCGGGGAGCTGTTTTTT. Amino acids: CSARWTRYTGELFF.

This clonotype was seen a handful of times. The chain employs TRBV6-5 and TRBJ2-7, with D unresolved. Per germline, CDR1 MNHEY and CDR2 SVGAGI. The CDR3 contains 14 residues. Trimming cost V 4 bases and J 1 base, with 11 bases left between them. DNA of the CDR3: TGTGCCAGCAGTTCCCAGCAGGAGTCCTACGAGCAGTACTTC. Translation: CASSSQQESYEQYF.

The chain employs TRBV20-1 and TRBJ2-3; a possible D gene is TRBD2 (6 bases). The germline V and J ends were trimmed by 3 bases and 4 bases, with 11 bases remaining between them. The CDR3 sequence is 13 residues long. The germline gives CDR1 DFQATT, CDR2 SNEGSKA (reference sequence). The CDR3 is CSARVAVADTQYF. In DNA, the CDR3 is TGCAGTGCTAGGGTAGCGGTGGCAGATACGCAGTATTTT.

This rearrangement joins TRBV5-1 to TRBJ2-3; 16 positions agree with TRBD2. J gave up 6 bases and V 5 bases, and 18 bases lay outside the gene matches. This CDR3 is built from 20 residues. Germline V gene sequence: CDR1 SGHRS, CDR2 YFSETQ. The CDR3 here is CASSVSGTSGGAVHSDTQYF. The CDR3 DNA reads TGCGCCAGCAGTGTCTCCGGGACTAGCGGGGGGGCAGTACACTCGGATACGCAGTATTTT. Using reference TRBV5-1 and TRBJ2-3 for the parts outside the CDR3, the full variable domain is KAGVTQTPRYLIKTRGQQVTLSCSPISGHRSVSWYQQTPGQGLQFLFEYFSETQRNKGNFPGRFSGRQFSNSRSEMNVSTLELGDSALYLCASSVSGTSGGAVHSDTQYFGPGTRLTVL.

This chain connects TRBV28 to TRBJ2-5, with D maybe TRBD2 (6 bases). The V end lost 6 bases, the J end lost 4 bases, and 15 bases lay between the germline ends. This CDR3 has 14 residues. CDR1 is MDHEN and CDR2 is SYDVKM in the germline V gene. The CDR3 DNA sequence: TGTGCCAGCAGCCCTTGGCGGGGCGGAGAGACCCAGTACTTC. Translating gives CASSPWRGGETQYF.